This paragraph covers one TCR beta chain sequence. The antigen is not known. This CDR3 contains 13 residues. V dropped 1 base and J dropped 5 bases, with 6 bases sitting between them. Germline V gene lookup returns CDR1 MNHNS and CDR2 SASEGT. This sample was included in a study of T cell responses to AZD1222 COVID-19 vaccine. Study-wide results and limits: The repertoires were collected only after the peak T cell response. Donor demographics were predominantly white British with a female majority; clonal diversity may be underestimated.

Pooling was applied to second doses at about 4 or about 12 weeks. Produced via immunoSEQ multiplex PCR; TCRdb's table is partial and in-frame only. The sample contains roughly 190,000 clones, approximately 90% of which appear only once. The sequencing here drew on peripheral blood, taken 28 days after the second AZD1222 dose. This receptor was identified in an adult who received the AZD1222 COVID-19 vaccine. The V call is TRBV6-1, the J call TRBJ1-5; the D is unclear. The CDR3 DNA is TGTGCCAGCAGTGAAGGGGGTTATCAGCCCCAGCATTTT. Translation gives CASSEGGYQPQHF.